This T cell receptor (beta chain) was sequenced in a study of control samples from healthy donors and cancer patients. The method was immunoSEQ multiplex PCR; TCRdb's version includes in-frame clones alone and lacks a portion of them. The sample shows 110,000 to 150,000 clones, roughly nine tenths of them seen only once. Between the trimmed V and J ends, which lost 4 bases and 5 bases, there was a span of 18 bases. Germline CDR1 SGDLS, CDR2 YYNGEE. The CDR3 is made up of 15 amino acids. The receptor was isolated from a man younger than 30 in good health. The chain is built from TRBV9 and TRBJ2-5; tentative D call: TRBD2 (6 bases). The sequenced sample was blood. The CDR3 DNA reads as TGTGCCAGCAGCCGAACCGGGACTTCCGAGGAGACCCAGTACTTC. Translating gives CASSRTGTSEETQYF.